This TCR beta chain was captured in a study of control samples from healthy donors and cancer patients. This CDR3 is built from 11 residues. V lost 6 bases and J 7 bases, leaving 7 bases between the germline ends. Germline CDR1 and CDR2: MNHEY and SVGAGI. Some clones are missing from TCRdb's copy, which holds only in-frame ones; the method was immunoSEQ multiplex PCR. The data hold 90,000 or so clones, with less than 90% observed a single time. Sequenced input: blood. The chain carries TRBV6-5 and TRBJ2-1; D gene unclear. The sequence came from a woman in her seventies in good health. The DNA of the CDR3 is TGTGCCAGCAGCTGGTTAAATGAGCAGTTCTTC. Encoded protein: CASSWLNEQFF.